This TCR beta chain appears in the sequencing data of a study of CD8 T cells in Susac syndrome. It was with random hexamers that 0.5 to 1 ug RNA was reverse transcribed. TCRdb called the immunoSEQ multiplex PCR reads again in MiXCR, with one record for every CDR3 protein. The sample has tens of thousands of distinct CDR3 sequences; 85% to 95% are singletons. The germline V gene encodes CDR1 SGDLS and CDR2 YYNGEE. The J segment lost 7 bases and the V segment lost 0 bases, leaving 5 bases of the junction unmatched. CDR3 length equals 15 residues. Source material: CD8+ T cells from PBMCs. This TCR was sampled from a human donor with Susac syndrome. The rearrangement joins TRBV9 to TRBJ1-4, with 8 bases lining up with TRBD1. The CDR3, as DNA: TGTGCCAGCAGCGTAGAGGCAGGGGGCGGTGAAAAACTGTTTTTT. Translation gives CASSVEAGGGEKLFF.